A selection of T cell receptor beta chains follows, all from one sample in a study of vaccination effects on CD4 cells after COVID-19. Repertoires were generated with immunoSEQ multiplex PCR, while TCRdb's copy carries only in-frame clones and drops some. The data show 50,000 to 65,000 clones, 65% to 90% seen once. The antigens of these receptors remain unknown. This sample comprised CD4+ T cells from PBMCs cultured with HCoV-229E spike peptides, obtained before COVID-19 vaccination. The receptors stem from a human donor who received a COVID-19 vaccine. The CDR3 runs from the conserved cysteine through the conserved F or W. Fields, in order: V gene, D gene, J gene, clone size, CDR3 DNA, CDR3 protein. D genes are given only for firm matches. The size of a clone is reported for some rows only, either as once, few or many, or as a class for expanded clones.

TRBV9	-	TRBJ2-2	-	TGTGCCAGCAGCTCCGGACAGAACACCGGGGAGCTGTTTTTT	CASSSGQNTGELFF
TRBV9	-	TRBJ1-1	-	TGTGCCAGCAGCGGAGGGGGAGGGAGGGCTGAAGCTTTCTTT	CASSGGGGRAEAFF
TRBV2	TRBD2	TRBJ2-5	-	TGTGCCAGCAGTGATCGTCTGACTAGCGGGGGGGCTCTGACGGAGACCCAGTACTTC	CASSDRLTSGGALTETQYF
TRBV7-9	-	TRBJ1-2	few	TGTGCCAGCAGCTTCTCGGACTATGGCTACACCTTC	CASSFSDYGYTF
TRBV28	-	TRBJ1-2	few	TGTGCCAGCAGCAAATCTGACGGAAACTATGGCTACACCTTC	CASSKSDGNYGYTF
TRBV5-6	-	TRBJ1-4	-	TGTGCCAGCAGGGGCCTGGGTGAAAAACTGTTTTTT	CASRGLGEKLFF
TRBV4-1	TRBD1	TRBJ2-5	-	TGCGCCAGCAGCCAAGCAGAAGGACAGGGCCTAGAGACCCAGTACTTC	CASSQAEGQGLETQYF
TRBV11-2	-	TRBJ1-2	-	TGTGCCAGCAGCTTAGGGGGGGGTTTCTATGGCTACACCTTC	CASSLGGGFYGYTF
TRBV10-3	TRBD1	TRBJ2-2	-	TGTGCCATCAGAGACAGGGTTGGTAGCGCAGAGACCGGGGAGCTGTTTTTT	CAIRDRVGSAETGELFF
TRBV7-3	-	TRBJ2-1	-	TGTGCCAGCAGTCGACAGGGACTCCAATCCTACAATGAGCAGTTCTTC	CASSRQGLQSYNEQFF
TRBV7-2	TRBD2	TRBJ2-5	-	TGTGCCAGCAGCTCCAGGACTAGCGGCCAAGAGACCCAGTACTTC	CASSSRTSGQETQYF
TRBV20-1	TRBD2	TRBJ2-1	-	TGCAGTGCCAGTCTAGCGGGGATCGGTAATGAGCAGTTCTTC	CSASLAGIGNEQFF
TRBV14	-	TRBJ1-2	-	TGTGCCAGCAGCCATACGAGGTCCTATGGCTACACCTTC	CASSHTRSYGYTF
TRBV28	-	TRBJ2-1	few	TGTGCCAGCACCCCAGGGGCATCCGAGCAGTTCTTC	CASTPGASEQFF
TRBV19	-	TRBJ2-5	-	TGTGCCAGTAGTAACCAACTCGTAGGGCAAGAGACCCAGTACTTC	CASSNQLVGQETQYF
TRBV24-1	-	TRBJ2-3	-	TGTGCCACAAGTCCCGGGACAGATACGCAGTATTTT	CATSPGTDTQYF
TRBV6-4	-	TRBJ2-6	-	TGTGCCAGCAGTGAAGGCAGGGCTGGGGCCAACGTCCTGACTTTC	CASSEGRAGANVLTF
TRBV7-2	TRBD1	TRBJ1-5	-	TGTGCCAGCAGCCCGAATTACGGGACAGGGGGAGGCAATCAGCCCCAGCATTTT	CASSPNYGTGGGNQPQHF
TRBV5-1	TRBD2	TRBJ2-5	-	TGCGCCAGCAGCTTCGGCCAGCGGGGTGAAGAGACCCAGTACTTC	CASSFGQRGEETQYF
TRBV4-3	-	TRBJ1-2	-	TGCGCCAGCAGCCAAAGAAGACAGAATGGCTACACCTTC	CASSQRRQNGYTF